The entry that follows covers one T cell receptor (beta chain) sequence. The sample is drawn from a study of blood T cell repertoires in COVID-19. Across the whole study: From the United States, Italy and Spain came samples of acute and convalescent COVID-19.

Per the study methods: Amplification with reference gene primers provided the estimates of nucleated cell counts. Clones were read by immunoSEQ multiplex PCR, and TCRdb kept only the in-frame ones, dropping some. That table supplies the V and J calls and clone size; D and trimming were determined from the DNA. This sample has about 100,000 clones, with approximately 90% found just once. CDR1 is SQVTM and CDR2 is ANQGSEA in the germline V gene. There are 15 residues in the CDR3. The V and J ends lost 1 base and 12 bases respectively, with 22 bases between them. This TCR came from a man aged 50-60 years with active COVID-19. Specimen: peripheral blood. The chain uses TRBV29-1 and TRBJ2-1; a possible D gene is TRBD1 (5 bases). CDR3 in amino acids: CSVEARGGRANRQFF. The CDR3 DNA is TGCAGCGTTGAAGCCCGAGGTGGCAGGGCGAATAGGCAGTTCTTC.